Below, 27 T cell receptor beta chains from the same sample are listed, as sequenced in a study of Ad26.COV2.S vaccination and SARS-CoV-2 variants. Stated treatment: some 20 received Ad26.COV2.S at low or high dose, single or two shots; roughly five received placebo; per-sample allocation not given. Sampling was performed 63 days after the first vaccine or placebo injection. Clones were read by immunoSEQ multiplex PCR, and TCRdb kept only the in-frame ones, dropping some. The sample has 320,000 or so clones, 85% to 90% seen once; the top ten hold approximately 5%. Here the sequenced sample was peripheral blood, taken in a trial of Ad26.COV2.S vaccine versus placebo. The origin of the receptors is a person aged 18-60 years who received the Ad26.COV2.S COVID-19 vaccine or a placebo.

The CDR3 sequence is CASSPLGEPRIGYTF. The CDR3 bases are TGTGCCAGCAGCCCGCTCGGGGAACCCAGAATAGGCTACACCTTC. The chain links TRBV7-9 to TRBJ1-2, with D uncertain. In germline, CDR1 is SEHNR, CDR2 FQNEAQ (reference sequence). The CDR3 is made up of 15 amino acids. V lost 5 bases and J lost 8, with 21 bases in between.

The chain has TRBV27 and TRBJ1-1; D is unclear. CDR1 MNHEY and CDR2 SMNVEV come from the germline V gene (reference sequence). Trimming pared 4 bases from V and 6 bases from J, leaving 15 bases between. The CDR3 has 14 residues. The CDR3 protein is CASSSRQTNAEAFF. DNA of the CDR3: TGTGCCAGCAGTTCGCGGCAAACCAACGCTGAAGCTTTCTTT.

This chain uses TRBV5-6 with TRBJ2-7; 9 bases agree with TRBD1. Germline V CDR1 and CDR2: SGHDT, YYEEEE. CDR3 length: 14 amino acids. Germline trimming cut 4 bases from V and 2 bases from J; bases unmatched to any gene: 4. Written as DNA, the CDR3 is TGTGCCAGCAGCGGGACAGGGATCACCTACGAGCAGTACGTC. Its protein is CASSGTGITYEQYV.

The V call is TRBV5-1, the J call TRBJ2-3; weak D call: TRBD2 (5 bases). CDR1 and CDR2 (germline): SGHRS, YFSETQ. V lost 0 bases, J lost 6 bases, and 20 bases lay in between. CDR3 length equals 17 residues. In DNA, the CDR3 is TGCGCCAGCAGCTTGGTGCCGGAGGTAGCAATCGGTGATACGCAGTATTTT. It is translated as CASSLVPEVAIGDTQYF.

V gene TRBV5-1 combines with J gene TRBJ1-1; D is unresolved. Germline V gene data show CDR1 as SGHRS and CDR2 as YFSETQ. The CDR3 consists of 14 residues. Trimming stripped 5 bases from V and 2 bases from J, with 13 bases between. The CDR3 sequence: CASSPEEYNTEAFF. DNA for the CDR3: TGCGCCAGCAGTCCCGAGGAGTATAACACTGAAGCTTTCTTT.

The V call is TRBV18, the J call TRBJ2-7; D possibly corresponds to TRBD1 (5 bases). V was clipped by 4 bases and J by 7 bases, with 17 bases between them. The CDR3 is 14 amino acids. Per the germline V gene, CDR1 is KGHSH and CDR2 is LQKENI. CDR3 DNA: TGTGCCAGCTCACTATCGGGCCCCCCAGGGGAGCAGTACGTC. It is translated as CASSLSGPPGEQYV.

This clone was counted once. V is TRBV7-2 and J is TRBJ2-5; D gene unclear. Trimming shortened V by 2 bases and J by 2 bases, and 9 bases separated the two germline ends. This CDR3 has 14 amino acids. The V gene's germline CDR1 is SGHTA and CDR2 FQGNSA. CDR3 sequence (DNA): TGTGCCAGCAGCTTACCCCTGCGGCAAGAGACCCAGTACTTC. This encodes CASSLPLRQETQYF.

This chain uses TRBV6-5 with TRBJ2-7; maybe TRBD1 (6 bases). V was clipped by 5 bases and J by 10 bases, with 15 bases between them. Germline V lookup: CDR1 MNHEY, CDR2 SVGAGI. This CDR3 has 12 amino acids. CDR3 coding DNA: TGTGCCAGCAGTAAAATCCAGGGGCAACAGTACTTC. This gives the protein CASSKIQGQQYF.

V and J are TRBV9 and TRBJ2-1; a possible D gene is TRBD2 (5 bases). V lost 0 bases and J 2 bases, leaving 9 bases between the germline ends. The CDR3 runs to 15 residues. CDR1 and CDR2 (germline): SGDLS, YYNGEE. The CDR3 region has the DNA TGTGCCAGCAGCGTAGGGGGAGAGCCCTACAATGAGCAGTTCTTC. Its protein is CASSVGGEPYNEQFF.

A single count supports this clone. The chain employs TRBV2 and TRBJ1-1; D is perhaps TRBD1 (5 bases). V was trimmed by 6 bases and J by 11 bases, leaving 16 bases between them. Germline assignment: CDR1 SNHLY and CDR2 FYNNEI. CDR3 length equals 12 residues. The CDR3 sequence is CASSVVTKGAFF. The CDR3 DNA follows: TGTGCCAGCAGCGTTGTTACGAAGGGGGCTTTCTTT. The variable domain in full, completed from reference TRBV2 and TRBJ1-1, reads EPEVTQTPSHQVTQMGQEVILRCVPISNHLYFYWYRQILGQKVEFLVSFYNNEISEKSEIFDDQFSVERPDGSNFTLKIRSTKLEDSAMYFCASSVVTKGAFFGQGTRLTVV.

The chain is built from TRBV7-8 and TRBJ1-1; D gene uncertain. This CDR3 is built from 14 residues. Germline V CDR1 and CDR2: SGHVS, FQNEAQ. V shed 5 bases and J shed 0 bases, with 10 bases lying between them. This CDR3 is CASSVFSLNTEAFF. In DNA form, the CDR3 reads TGTGCCAGCAGCGTCTTTTCCCTGAACACTGAAGCTTTCTTT. Using reference TRBV7-8 and TRBJ1-1 for the parts outside the CDR3, the full variable domain is GAGVSQSPRYKVAKRGQDVALRCDPISGHVSLFWYQQALGQGPEFLTYFQNEAQLDKSGLPSDRFFAERPEGSVSTLKIQRTQQEDSAVYLCASSVFSLNTEAFFGQGTRLTVV.

The chain uses TRBV18 and TRBJ2-2; 7 nucleotides match TRBD1. J was trimmed by 6 bases and V by 9 bases; bases with no gene match: 10. The germline CDR1 and CDR2 sequences are KGHSH and LQKENI. The CDR3 is 14 amino acids. The CDR3 sequence: CASNPTGLSGELFF. Written as DNA, the CDR3 is TGTGCCAGTAACCCGACAGGGTTGTCCGGGGAGCTGTTTTTT.

This chain links TRBV6-5 with TRBJ2-7, with a possible D match to TRBD1 (6 bases). Germline V gives CDR1 MNHEY, CDR2 SVGAGI. The CDR3 totals 16 residues. Trimming cost V 2 bases and J 1 base, with 15 bases left between them. The CDR3 here is CASSYKGVGGSYEQYV. The CDR3 DNA follows: TGTGCCAGCAGTTACAAGGGGGTAGGTGGTTCCTACGAGCAGTACGTC.

The rearrangement uses TRBV7-2 and TRBJ2-1; D possibly corresponds to TRBD2 (6 bases). This CDR3 is 13 amino acids long. Germline-derived CDR1 and CDR2 are SGHTA and FQGNSA. V was pared by 5 bases and J by 9 bases, with 14 bases between. In nucleotides, the CDR3 is TGTGCCAGCAGCCGGTGGGGGGTTGGTGAGCAGTTCTTC. Encoded protein: CASSRWGVGEQFF.

This chain joins TRBV3-1 (or the pseudogene TRBV3-2) and TRBJ2-1; 10 bases are shared with TRBD1. J gave up 0 bases and V 3 bases, and 14 bases lay outside the gene matches. The CDR3 loop spans 20 amino acids. Germline V gives CDR1 LGHDT, CDR2 YNNKEL (reference sequence). CDR3 coding DNA: TGTGCCAGCAGCCAGACAGGGGGCGGGGGCTCCAATAGCTCCTACAATGAGCAGTTCTTC. It yields the protein CASSQTGGGGSNSSYNEQFF.

This clone was seen only a few times. The chain links TRBV4-3 to TRBJ1-1; D is unclear. The CDR3 sequence is 14 residues long. Trimming took 2 bases from V and 7 from J, leaving 14 bases between them. CDR1 LGHNA and CDR2 YSLEER come from the germline V gene. The CDR3: CASSQRAGSNEAFF. The CDR3 DNA reads as TGCGCCAGCAGCCAACGTGCGGGGTCGAATGAAGCTTTCTTT.

The chain carries TRBV6-2 or TRBV6-3 and TRBJ2-1; a weak D match, TRBD1 (5 bases). Trimming took off 5 bases at V and 4 bases at J, with 15 bases between the two ends. CDR3 size: 15 residues. Germline-derived CDR1 and CDR2 are MNHEY and SVGEGT. CDR3 residues: CASSPIQTAYNEQFF. DNA for the CDR3: TGTGCCAGCAGTCCCATACAGACAGCATACAATGAGCAGTTCTTC.

This chain uses TRBV3-1 (or the pseudogene TRBV3-2) with TRBJ2-5, with 16 bases identical to TRBD2. J was trimmed by 6 bases and V by 4 bases; bases with no gene match: 5. This CDR3 comprises 16 residues. Germline V gene sequence: CDR1 LGHDT, CDR2 YNNKEL (reference sequence). DNA for the CDR3: TGTGCCAGCAGCCTGGGACTAGCGGGGGGGACGAAGACCCAGTACTTC. This gives the protein CASSLGLAGGTKTQYF.

The rearrangement joins TRBV7-9 to TRBJ1-1; D not resolved. The CDR3 runs 17 residues. Between the trimmed V and J ends, which lost 5 bases and 0 bases, there was a span of 19 bases. Per the germline V gene, CDR1 is SEHNR and CDR2 is FQNEAQ (reference sequence). The CDR3 is CASSPTNLQKLNTEAFF. In DNA form, the CDR3 reads TGTGCCAGCAGCCCCACCAACCTACAGAAATTGAACACTGAAGCTTTCTTT.

The chain has TRBV6-5 and TRBJ2-5; D unresolved. This CDR3 has 11 amino acids. Trimming cost V 6 bases and J 4 bases, with 6 bases left between them. Germline CDR1 and CDR2: MNHEY and SVGAGI. The CDR3 DNA reads as TGTGCCAGCAGCCACGGAGAGACCCAGTACTTC. This encodes CASSHGETQYF.

This clone was picked up one time. The rearrangement uses TRBV12-3 or TRBV12-4 and TRBJ1-1; perhaps TRBD1 as D (5 bases). The ends were cut back, 6 bases at V and 4 bases at J, with 12 bases in the middle. CDR3 length: 13 residues. CDR3 loop: CASSPSGTTEAFF. In DNA form, the CDR3 reads TGTGCCAGCAGCCCCTCAGGGACCACTGAAGCTTTCTTT.

The genes are TRBV4-3 and TRBJ2-6, with 7 bases matching TRBD1. Germline CDR1 is LGHNA and CDR2 is YSLEER. Unmatched junction bases numbered 14, after V lost 0 bases and J lost 0 bases. The CDR3 is 21 amino acids. CDR3: CASSQERVARAGGSGANVLTF. CDR3 DNA: TGCGCCAGCAGCCAAGAGAGGGTGGCGCGGGCAGGGGGCTCTGGGGCCAACGTCCTGACTTTC.

This rearrangement joins TRBV30 to TRBJ2-1; 8 bases line up with TRBD2. The CDR3 has 18 residues. The V gene end was trimmed by 0 bases and the J gene end by 4 bases; junction bases not matched to a gene: 14. CDR1 is GTSNPN and CDR2 is SVGIG in the germline V gene (reference sequence). CDR3 DNA: TGTGCCTGGAGTGTATCCGCCTGGGGGGCTAGCGGGTACAATGAGCAGTTCTTC. Translating it yields CAWSVSAWGASGYNEQFF.

The CDR3 reads CASSPRGRGIYEQYV. CDR3 in DNA: TGTGCCAGCAGCCCCCGCGGCAGGGGGATCTACGAGCAGTACGTC. The genes are TRBV28 and TRBJ2-7; 7 bases are shared with TRBD1. The germline V gene has CDR1 MDHEN and CDR2 SYDVKM. The CDR3 contains 15 residues. J was trimmed by 3 bases and V by 6 bases; bases with no gene match: 11.

The CDR3 coding sequence is TGTGCCACCAGTGATCACAAACCCGGGAGCCACGAGCAGTACTTC. Protein product: CATSDHKPGSHEQYF. This rearrangement joins TRBV24-1 to TRBJ2-7; D perhaps matches TRBD2 (6 bases). Germline assignment: CDR1 KGHDR and CDR2 SFDVKD. The CDR3 extends over 15 amino acids. Trimming took 3 bases from V and 5 from J, leaving 16 bases between them.

The chain recombines TRBV3-1 (or the pseudogene TRBV3-2) with TRBJ2-5, with D unclear. V lost 4 bases and J lost 1, with 13 bases in between. This CDR3 has 15 residues. CDR1 is LGHDT, CDR2 YNNKEL, per germline (reference sequence). The chain's CDR3 is CASSLFLALQETQYF. In nucleotides, the CDR3 is TGTGCCAGCAGCCTCTTCCTGGCCCTCCAAGAGACCCAGTACTTC.

The chain links TRBV11-3 to TRBJ2-1; D gene uncertain. This CDR3 comprises 14 residues. In germline, CDR1 is SGHNT, CDR2 YENEEA. The ends were cut back, 0 bases at V and 9 bases at J, with 12 bases in the middle. CDR3 amino acids: CASSLDGVDIEQFF. DNA for the CDR3: TGTGCCAGCAGCTTAGATGGGGTCGATATTGAGCAGTTCTTC.